This T cell receptor (beta chain) came from a study of shared clonotypes between healthy human individuals. Notes on the study in general: Richness estimates generally favored naive over memory subsets.

CDR3 length: 14 residues. Trimming stripped 10 bases from V and 2 bases from J, with 15 bases between. CDR1 is MGHDK and CDR2 is SYGVNS in the germline V gene. Authors' data handling: ImmunoSEQ output lacked quality scores and full-length reads, limiting matched filtering. Method: immunoSEQ multiplex PCR; TCRdb's copy keeps in-frame clones and lacks some. The V and J calls and clone size are taken from that table; D and trimming were inferred from the DNA. Among over 2 million clones listed, 95% were seen once. Donors were Caucasian adults residing in Nashville, Tennessee, USA. With regard to this clone: The antigen remains undetermined.

Sequenced input: naive CD4+ T cells sorted from blood. Noted subset: CD45RA+ positively selected. V and J are TRBV25-1 and TRBJ1-3; D is possibly TRBD1 (6 bases). This TCR came from a young man in good health. The CDR3 DNA sequence: TGTGCCACCTCCGGGACACGACCTGGAAACACCATATATTTT. Encoded protein: CATSGTRPGNTIYF. Filled out from reference TRBV25-1 and TRBJ1-3, the complete variable domain reads EADIYQTPRYLVIGTGKKITLECSQTMGHDKMYWYQQDPGMELHLIHYSYGVNSTEKGDLSSESTVSRIRTEHFPLTLESARPSHTSQYLCATSGTRPGNTIYFGEGSWLTVV.